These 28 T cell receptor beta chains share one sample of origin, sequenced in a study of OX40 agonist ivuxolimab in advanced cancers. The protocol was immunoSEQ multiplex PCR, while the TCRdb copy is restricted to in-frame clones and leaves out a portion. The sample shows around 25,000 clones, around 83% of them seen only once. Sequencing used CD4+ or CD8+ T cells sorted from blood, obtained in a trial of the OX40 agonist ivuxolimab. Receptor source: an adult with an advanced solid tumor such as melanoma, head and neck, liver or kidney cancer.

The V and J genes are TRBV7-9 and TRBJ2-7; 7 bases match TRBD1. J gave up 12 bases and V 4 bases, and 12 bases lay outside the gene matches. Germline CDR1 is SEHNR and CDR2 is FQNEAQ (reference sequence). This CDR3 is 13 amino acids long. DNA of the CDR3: TGTGCCAGCAGCTCAAACCCTACAGGGGACAGGTACTTC. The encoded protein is CASSSNPTGDRYF.

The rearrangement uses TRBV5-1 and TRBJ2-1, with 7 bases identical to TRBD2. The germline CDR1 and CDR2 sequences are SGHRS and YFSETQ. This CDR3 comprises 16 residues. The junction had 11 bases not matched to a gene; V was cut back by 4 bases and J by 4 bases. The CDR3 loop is CASSHTGTIEYNEQFF. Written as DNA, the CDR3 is TGCGCCAGCAGCCACACCGGGACTATCGAATACAATGAGCAGTTCTTC.

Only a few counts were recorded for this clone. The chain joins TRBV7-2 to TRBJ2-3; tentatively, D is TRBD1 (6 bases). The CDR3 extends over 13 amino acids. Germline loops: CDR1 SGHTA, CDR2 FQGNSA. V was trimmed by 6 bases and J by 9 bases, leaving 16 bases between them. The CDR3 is CASSSPTGLTQYF. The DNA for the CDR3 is TGTGCCAGCAGTTCCCCCACAGGGCTCACGCAGTATTTT.

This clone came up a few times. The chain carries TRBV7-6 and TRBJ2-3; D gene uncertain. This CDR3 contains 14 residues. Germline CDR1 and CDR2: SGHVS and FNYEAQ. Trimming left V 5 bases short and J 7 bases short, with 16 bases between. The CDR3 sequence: CASSLSPASHTQYF. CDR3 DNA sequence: TGTGCCAGCAGCCTATCCCCCGCTAGTCATACGCAGTATTTT.

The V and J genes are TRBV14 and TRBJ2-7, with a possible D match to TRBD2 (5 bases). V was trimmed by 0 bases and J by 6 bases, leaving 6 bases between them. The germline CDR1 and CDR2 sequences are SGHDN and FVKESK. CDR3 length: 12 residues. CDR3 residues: CASSQDRGEQYF. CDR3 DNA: TGTGCCAGCAGCCAAGATCGGGGCGAGCAGTACTTC.

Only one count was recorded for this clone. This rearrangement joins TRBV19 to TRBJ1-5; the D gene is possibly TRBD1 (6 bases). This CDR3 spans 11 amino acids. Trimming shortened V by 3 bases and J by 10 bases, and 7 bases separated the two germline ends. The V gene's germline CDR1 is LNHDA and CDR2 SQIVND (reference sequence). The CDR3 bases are TGTGCCAGTAGTATCGGGACACCCCAGCATTTT. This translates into CASSIGTPQHF.

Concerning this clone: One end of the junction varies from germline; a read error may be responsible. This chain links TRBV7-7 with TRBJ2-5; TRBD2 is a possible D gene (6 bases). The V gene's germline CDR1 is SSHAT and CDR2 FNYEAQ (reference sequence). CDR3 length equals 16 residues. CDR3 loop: CASSLGGVVGSETQYF. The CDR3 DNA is TGTGCTAGCAGCTTAGGAGGGGTCGTCGGATCAGAGACCCAGTACTTC.

The CDR3 DNA reads as TGCAGCGTTGGACTAGGAGACCGGCAGACAAAGCAGTTCTTC. Amino acid sequence: CSVGLGDRQTKQFF. This rearrangement joins TRBV29-1 to TRBJ2-1; TRBD2 is a possible D gene (6 bases). V gave up 4 bases and J gave up 11 bases, with 21 bases separating them. This CDR3 contains 14 residues. Germline V lookup: CDR1 SQVTM, CDR2 ANQGSEA.

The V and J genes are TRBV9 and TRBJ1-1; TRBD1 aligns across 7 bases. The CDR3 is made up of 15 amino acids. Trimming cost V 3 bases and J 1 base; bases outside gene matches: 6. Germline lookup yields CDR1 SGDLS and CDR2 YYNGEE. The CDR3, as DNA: TGTGCCAGCAGCGAAACACAGGGGAAGAACACTGAAGCTTTCTTT. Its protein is CASSETQGKNTEAFF.

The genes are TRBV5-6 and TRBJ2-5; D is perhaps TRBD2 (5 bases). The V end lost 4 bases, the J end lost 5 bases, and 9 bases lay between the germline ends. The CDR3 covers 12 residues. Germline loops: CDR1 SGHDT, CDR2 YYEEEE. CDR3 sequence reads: CASSRPGETQYF. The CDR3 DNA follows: TGTGCCAGCAGCCGCCCGGGGGAGACCCAGTACTTC.

For the CDR3, the DNA is TGTGCCTGGAGTGTACGGGCCACAGGGGCTGGGGCCAACGTCCTGACTTTC. Encoded protein: CAWSVRATGAGANVLTF. The rearrangement joins TRBV30 to TRBJ2-6, with 7 bases that match TRBD1. Trimming cost V 0 bases and J 2 bases; bases outside gene matches: 7. Germline V CDR1 and CDR2: GTSNPN, SVGIG (reference sequence). The CDR3 contains 17 residues.

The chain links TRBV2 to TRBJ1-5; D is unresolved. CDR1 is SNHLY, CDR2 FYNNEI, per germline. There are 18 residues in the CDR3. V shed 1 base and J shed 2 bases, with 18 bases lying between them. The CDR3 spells CASSEGSFSSLGNQPQHF. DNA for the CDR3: TGTGCCAGCAGTGAAGGAAGTTTTTCATCTTTGGGCAATCAGCCCCAGCATTTT.

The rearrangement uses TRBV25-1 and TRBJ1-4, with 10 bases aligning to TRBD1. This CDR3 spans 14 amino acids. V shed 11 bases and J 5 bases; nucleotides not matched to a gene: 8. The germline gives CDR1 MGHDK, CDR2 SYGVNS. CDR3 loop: CAVPPGQGNEKLFF. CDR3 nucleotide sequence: TGTGCCGTACCTCCGGGACAGGGGAATGAAAAACTGTTTTTT.

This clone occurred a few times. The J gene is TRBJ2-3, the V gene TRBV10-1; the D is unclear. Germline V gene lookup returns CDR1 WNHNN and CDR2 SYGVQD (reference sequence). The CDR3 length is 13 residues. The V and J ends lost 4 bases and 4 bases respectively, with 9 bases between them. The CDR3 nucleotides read TGCGCCAGCAGTGCCGTGTCTGCAGATACGCAGTATTTT. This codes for CASSAVSADTQYF.

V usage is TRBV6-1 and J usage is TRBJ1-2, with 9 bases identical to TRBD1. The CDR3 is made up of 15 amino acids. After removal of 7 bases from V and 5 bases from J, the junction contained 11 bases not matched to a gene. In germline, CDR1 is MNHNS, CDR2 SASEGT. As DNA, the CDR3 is TGTGCCAGCATTGTACAGGGGGCCGGGGCATATGGCTACACCTTC. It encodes CASIVQGAGAYGYTF.

This CDR3 is CASRDGTINYGYTF. The DNA for the CDR3 is TGTGCCAGCAGGGACGGGACAATCAACTATGGCTACACCTTC. V is TRBV7-9 and J is TRBJ1-2; tentatively, D is TRBD1 (6 bases). The CDR3 sequence is 14 residues long. V was trimmed by 6 bases and J by 2 bases, leaving 13 bases between them. CDR1 and CDR2 (germline): SEHNR, FQNEAQ (reference sequence).

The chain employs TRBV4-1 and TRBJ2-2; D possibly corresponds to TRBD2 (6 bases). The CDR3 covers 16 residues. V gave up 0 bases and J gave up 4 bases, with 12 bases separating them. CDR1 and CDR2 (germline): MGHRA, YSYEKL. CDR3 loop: CASSQERVGLTGELFF. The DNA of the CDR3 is TGCGCCAGCAGCCAAGAGAGGGTGGGACTCACCGGGGAGCTGTTTTTT.

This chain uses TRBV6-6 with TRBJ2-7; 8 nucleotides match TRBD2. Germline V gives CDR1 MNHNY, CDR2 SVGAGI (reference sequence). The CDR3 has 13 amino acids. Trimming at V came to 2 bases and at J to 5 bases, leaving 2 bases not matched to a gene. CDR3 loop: CASSYDGGDEQYF. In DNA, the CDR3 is TGTGCCAGCAGTTACGACGGGGGGGACGAGCAGTACTTC.

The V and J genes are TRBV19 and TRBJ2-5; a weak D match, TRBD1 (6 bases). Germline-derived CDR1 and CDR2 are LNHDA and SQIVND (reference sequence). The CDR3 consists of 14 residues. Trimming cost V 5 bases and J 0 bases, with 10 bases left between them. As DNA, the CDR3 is TGTGCCAGTAGTGCAGGGGACCACCAAGAGACCCAGTACTTC. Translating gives CASSAGDHQETQYF. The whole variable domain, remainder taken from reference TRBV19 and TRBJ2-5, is DGGITQSPKYLFRKEGQNVTLSCEQNLNHDAMYWYRQDPGQGLRLIYYSQIVNDFQKGDIAEGYSVSREKKESFPLTVTSAQKNPTAFYLCASSAGDHQETQYFGPGTRLLVL.

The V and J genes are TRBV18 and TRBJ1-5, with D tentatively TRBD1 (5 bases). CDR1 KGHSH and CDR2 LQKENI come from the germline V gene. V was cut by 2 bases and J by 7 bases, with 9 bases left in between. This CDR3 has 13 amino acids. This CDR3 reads CASSPGTVQPQHF. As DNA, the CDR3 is TGTGCCAGCTCACCAGGGACCGTGCAGCCCCAGCATTTT.

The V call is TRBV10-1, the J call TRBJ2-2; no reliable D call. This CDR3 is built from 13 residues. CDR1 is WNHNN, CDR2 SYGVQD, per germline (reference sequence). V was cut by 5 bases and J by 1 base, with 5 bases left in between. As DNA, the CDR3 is TGCGCCAGCAGTAGAATGAACACCGGGGAGCTGTTTTTT. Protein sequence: CASSRMNTGELFF.

CDR3 in amino acids: CASSQHLAGPTDTQYF. The DNA of the CDR3 is TGCGCCAGCAGCCAACACCTAGCGGGCCCCACAGATACGCAGTATTTT. The gene calls are TRBV4-3 and TRBJ2-3; 8 nucleotides agree with TRBD2. Germline-derived CDR1 and CDR2 are LGHNA and YSLEER. CDR3 length: 16 residues. The J segment lost 2 bases and the V segment lost 2 bases, leaving 6 bases of the junction unmatched.

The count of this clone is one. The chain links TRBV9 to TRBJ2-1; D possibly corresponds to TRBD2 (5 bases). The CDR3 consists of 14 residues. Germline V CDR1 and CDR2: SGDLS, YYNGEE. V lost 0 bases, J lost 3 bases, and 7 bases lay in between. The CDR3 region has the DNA TGTGCCAGCAGCGTAGAAGGACTCTACAATGAGCAGTTCTTC. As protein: CASSVEGLYNEQFF. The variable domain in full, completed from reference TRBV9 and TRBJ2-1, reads DSGVTQTPKHLITATGQRVTLRCSPRSGDLSVYWYQQSLDQGLQFLIQYYNGEERAKGNILERFSAQQFPDLHSELNLSSLELGDSALYFCASSVEGLYNEQFFGPGTRLTVL.

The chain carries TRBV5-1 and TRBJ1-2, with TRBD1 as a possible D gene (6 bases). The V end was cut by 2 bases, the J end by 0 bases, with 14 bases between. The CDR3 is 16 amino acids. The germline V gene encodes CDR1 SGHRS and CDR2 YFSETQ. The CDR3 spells CASSFGTPVANYGYTF. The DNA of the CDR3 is TGCGCCAGCAGCTTTGGGACACCTGTAGCTAACTATGGCTACACCTTC.

DNA of the CDR3: TGTGCCAGTGCGAGAGGCGAGGCTCTCGAGCAGTACTTC. It encodes CASARGEALEQYF. The chain employs TRBV7-3 and TRBJ2-7; D not resolved. The CDR3 is 13 amino acids. V was clipped by 9 bases and J by 6 bases, with 18 bases between them. Germline values: CDR1 SGHTA, CDR2 FQGTGA.

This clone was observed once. CDR3 residues: CASSKTRVTGSGQYF. The CDR3 nucleotides read TGTGCCAGCAGCAAAACAAGAGTCACCGGGTCCGGGCAGTACTTC. V and J are TRBV11-3 and TRBJ2-5, with D unclear. The germline V gene encodes CDR1 SGHNT and CDR2 YENEEA. The CDR3 extends over 15 amino acids. Trimming took off 5 bases at V and 11 bases at J, with 24 bases between the two ends.

The DNA for the CDR3 is TGTGCCAGCCCTACCTCCTACGAGCAGTACTTC. This encodes CASPTSYEQYF. This chain joins TRBV6-4 and TRBJ2-5; D gene ambiguous. TRBJ2-7 matches the DNA end more closely, so the J call is doubtful. CDR3 length: 11 amino acids. CDR1 MRHNA and CDR2 SNTAGT come from the germline V gene.

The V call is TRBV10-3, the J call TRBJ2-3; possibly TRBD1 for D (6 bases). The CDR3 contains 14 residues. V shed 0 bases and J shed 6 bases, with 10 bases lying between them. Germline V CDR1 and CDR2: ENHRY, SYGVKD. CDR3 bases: TGTGCCATCAGTGAGTCCTTTCAGGGGGATACGCAGTATTTT. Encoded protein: CAISESFQGDTQYF.